The 27 T cell receptor beta chains given below trace back to one sample, sequenced in a study of TIL therapy for anti-PD-1-resistant metastatic lung cancer. The libraries were made with immunoSEQ v3. TCRdb's copy holds only in-frame clones and misses some; the assay was immunoSEQ multiplex PCR. The sample has over 25,000 clones; roughly two thirds are singletons. Documented time point: pre-treatment sample, taken before nivolumab and TIL therapy. Tumor tissue came from excised metastases, mostly pleural nodules or supraclavicular lymph nodes. The sample consisted of tumor tissue, taken at baseline. These receptors were collected from a person aged 25-80 years with non-small cell lung cancer.

The chain links TRBV19 to TRBJ2-3, with 11 bases aligning to TRBD2. Germline CDR1 LNHDA, CDR2 SQIVND (reference sequence). V gave up 5 bases and J gave up 2 bases; unmatched junction bases: 6. This CDR3 is built from 16 residues. The CDR3 spells CASSALSGGATDTQYF. The CDR3 nucleotides are TGTGCCAGTAGTGCCCTTAGCGGGGGGGCCACAGATACGCAGTATTTT.

The DNA for the CDR3 is TGTGCCAGCACCACCGGACTAGTCACCGGGGAGCTGTTTTTT. It specifies CASTTGLVTGELFF. V and J are TRBV6-5 and TRBJ2-2, with TRBD2 matching 7 bases. V was pared by 7 bases and J by 4 bases, with 6 bases of the junction left unmatched. CDR3 size: 14 residues. From germline, CDR1 is MNHEY and CDR2 SVGAGI.

The sample holds one count of this clone. The rearrangement uses TRBV6-5 and TRBJ1-1; D ambiguous. CDR3 length equals 12 residues. Trimming removed 0 bases from V and 8 bases from J, with 7 bases in between. The germline gives CDR1 MNHEY, CDR2 SVGAGI. CDR3 region: CASSYSGKEAFF. The CDR3 nucleotides read TGTGCCAGCAGTTACTCGGGGAAAGAAGCTTTCTTT.

This rearrangement joins TRBV5-4 to TRBJ1-4; TRBD1 matches at 7 bases. The ends lost 5 bases at V and 6 bases at J; junction bases unmatched: 7. The germline V gene encodes CDR1 SGHNT and CDR2 YYREEE (reference sequence). The CDR3 is 14 amino acids. CDR3 DNA sequence: TGTGCCAGCAGTCCCGGGACAGCCGATGAAAAACTGTTTTTT. Encoded protein: CASSPGTADEKLFF.

This clone showed up just a few times. V is TRBV29-1 and J is TRBJ1-2, with D unclear. The V gene's germline CDR1 is SQVTM and CDR2 ANQGSEA. The CDR3 is made up of 13 amino acids. V gave up 4 bases and J gave up 6 bases, with 15 bases separating them. The CDR3 nucleotides read TGCAGCGTTGGTTCAGGAATTGGCGATGGCTACACCTTC. This codes for CSVGSGIGDGYTF.

The genes are TRBV25-1 and TRBJ2-7, with TRBD1 matching over 10 bases. Trimming took 6 bases from V and 7 from J; bases not matched to a gene: 6. The length of the CDR3 is 13 residues. Germline V gene lookup returns CDR1 MGHDK and CDR2 SYGVNS. The DNA for the CDR3 is TGTGCCAGCAGGACAGGGGGCCTGGAAGAGCAGTACTTC. It translates to CASRTGGLEEQYF.

V usage is TRBV6-4 and J usage is TRBJ2-1; TRBD1 is a possible D gene (6 bases). Germline lookup yields CDR1 MRHNA and CDR2 SNTAGT. The CDR3 loop spans 16 amino acids. Trimming left V 0 bases short and J 1 base short, with 10 bases between. The CDR3 here is CASSDSQGWSYNEQFF. The CDR3 nucleotides are TGTGCCAGCAGTGACTCTCAGGGGTGGTCCTACAATGAGCAGTTCTTC.

The chain combines TRBV5-1 with TRBJ2-3; possibly TRBD1 or TRBD2 for D (6 bases each). With 0 bases removed from V and 2 bases from J, the gap between germline ends came to 13 bases. This CDR3 region has 16 residues. CDR1 is SGHRS and CDR2 is YFSETQ in the germline V gene. CDR3 DNA: TGCGCCAGCAGCTTGGAGGGGGGAGTGTCCACAGATACGCAGTATTTT. Protein sequence: CASSLEGGVSTDTQYF.

This clone was picked up a small number of times. J is TRBJ2-7 and V is TRBV25-1; D unresolved. From germline, CDR1 is MGHDK and CDR2 SYGVNS. This CDR3 contains 13 residues. The germline V and J ends were trimmed by 8 bases and 0 bases, with 11 bases remaining between them. The CDR3 loop reads CASRTSTSYEQYF. The DNA of the CDR3 is TGTGCCAGCCGTACATCTACCTCCTACGAGCAGTACTTC.

This clone has just a few counts. This chain links TRBV6-1 with TRBJ1-1, with 9 bases lining up with TRBD1. Germline V gene data show CDR1 as MNHNS and CDR2 as SASEGT. The CDR3 contains 14 residues. After removal of 5 bases from V and 11 bases from J, the junction contained 12 bases not matched to a gene. The CDR3 region is CASSIFTGQGEAFF. The DNA of the CDR3 is TGTGCCAGCAGTATATTTACGGGACAGGGAGAGGCTTTCTTT.

The V call is TRBV5-5, the J call TRBJ1-1; D not certain. Trimming cost V 1 base and J 5 bases, with 18 bases left between them. Per germline, CDR1 SGHKS and CDR2 YYEKEE (reference sequence). This CDR3 is 16 amino acids long. The CDR3 DNA reads TGTGCCAGCAGCTTGTCGAATTCCCGGGTGGGAACTGAAGCTTTCTTT. Its protein product is CASSLSNSRVGTEAFF.

This clone was counted between two and nine times. The V gene is TRBV6-1, the J gene TRBJ2-7; D may match TRBD1 or TRBD2 (5 bases each). CDR1 and CDR2 from the germline V gene are MNHNS and SASEGT. The CDR3 consists of 15 residues. V was clipped by 2 bases and J by 4 bases, with 15 bases between them. The CDR3 nucleotides are TGTGCCAGCAGTGAATACGGGGCGCCAGGTTACGAGCAGTACTTC. Protein sequence: CASSEYGAPGYEQYF.

The chain carries TRBV12-5 and TRBJ1-6; a weak D match, TRBD1 (6 bases). Germline values: CDR1 LGHNT, CDR2 FRNRAP. This CDR3 is 17 amino acids long. V was cut by 5 bases and J by 10 bases, with 24 bases left in between. The CDR3 DNA reads TGTGCTAGTGGTCTCCGCCGGGACACCCGAGGACCGTCACCCCTCCACTTT. Amino acid sequence: CASGLRRDTRGPSPLHF.

This rearrangement joins TRBV5-4 to TRBJ2-1; 7 bases are a match to TRBD2. Germline lookup yields CDR1 SGHNT and CDR2 YYREEE (reference sequence). CDR3 length equals 12 residues. Losses at the gene ends were 3 bases for V and 6 bases for J; bases not matched to a gene: 0. Written as DNA, the CDR3 is TGTGCCAGCAGCTGGACTAGCAATGAGCAGTTCTTC. Its translation: CASSWTSNEQFF.

The genes are TRBV5-4 and TRBJ2-5, with D maybe TRBD1 (6 bases). The CDR3 totals 14 residues. The V gene lost 2 bases and the J gene lost 5 bases, with 13 bases spanning the gap. Germline loops: CDR1 SGHNT, CDR2 YYREEE (reference sequence). CDR3: CASSLSGEMETQYF. CDR3 bases: TGTGCCAGCAGCTTATCAGGGGAGATGGAGACCCAGTACTTC. Combining the CDR3 with reference TRBV5-4 and TRBJ2-5 gives the whole variable domain ETGVTQSPTHLIKTRGQQVTLRCSSQSGHNTVSWYQQALGQGPQFIFQYYREEENGRGNFPPRFSGLQFPNYSSELNVNALELDDSALYLCASSLSGEMETQYFGPGTRLLVL.

This clone has only one observation. This sample includes further DNA sequences coding for the same CDR3. The V gene is TRBV7-3, the J gene TRBJ1-3; D is perhaps TRBD1 (5 bases). This CDR3 has 16 residues. The V gene lost 0 bases and the J gene lost 0 bases, with 9 bases spanning the gap. Germline V gene sequence: CDR1 SGHTA, CDR2 FQGTGA. CDR3 in amino acids: CASSLTGGNSGNTIYF. CDR3 DNA: TGTGCCAGCAGCTTAACGGGGGGAAACTCTGGAAACACCATATATTTT. The variable domain in full, completed from reference TRBV7-3 and TRBJ1-3, reads GAGVSQTPSNKVTEKGKYVELRCDPISGHTALYWYRQSLGQGPEFLIYFQGTGAADDSGLPNDRFFAVRPEGSVSTLKIQRTERGDSAVYLCASSLTGGNSGNTIYFGEGSWLTVV.

This chain connects TRBV7-2 to TRBJ1-4; a weak D match, TRBD1 (5 bases). Germline CDR1 and CDR2: SGHTA and FQGNSA. Trimming pared 5 bases from V and 7 bases from J, leaving 11 bases between. The CDR3 length is 13 residues. As DNA, the CDR3 is TGTGCCAGCAGCCCGGGGACCGGTGAAAAACTGTTTTTT. Encoded protein: CASSPGTGEKLFF.

The chain uses TRBV7-6 and TRBJ2-5; 7 positions match TRBD1. CDR1 is SGHVS and CDR2 is FNYEAQ in the germline V gene. With V trimmed by 4 bases and J by 6 bases, 8 bases remained unmatched. The CDR3 runs 14 residues. DNA of the CDR3: TGTGCCAGCAGCTACTCACAGGGGTGGCAGACCCAGTACTTC. This sequence encodes CASSYSQGWQTQYF. Full variable domain (remainder filled in from reference TRBV7-6 and TRBJ2-5): GAGVSQSPRYKVTKRGQDVALRCDPISGHVSLYWYRQALGQGPEFLTYFNYEAQQDKSGLPNDRFSAERPEGSISTLTIQRTEQRDSAMYRCASSYSQGWQTQYFGPGTRLLVL.

J is TRBJ2-7 and V is TRBV7-8; TRBD2 might be the D (7 bases). The CDR3 is made up of 15 amino acids. CDR1 and CDR2 (germline): SGHVS, FQNEAQ. The V gene lost 5 bases and the J gene lost 2 bases, with 16 bases spanning the gap. CDR3 in DNA: TGTGCCAGCAGCCCCAGGGGAGGACTAGCCTACGAGCAGTACTTC. The encoded protein is CASSPRGGLAYEQYF.

This chain connects TRBV27 to TRBJ2-2; TRBD1 matches 7 bases. V gave up 8 bases and J gave up 1 base; unmatched junction bases: 13. CDR3 size: 17 residues. Germline CDR1 reads MNHEY; CDR2 reads SMNVEV (reference sequence). In DNA, the CDR3 is TGTGCCAGCCGGAGGACAGGTGGGGCCTTGAACACCGGGGAGCTGTTTTTT. It codes for CASRRTGGALNTGELFF.

The V gene is TRBV19, the J gene TRBJ1-1; 7 bases are a match to TRBD1. This CDR3 spans 16 amino acids. The J segment lost 1 base and the V segment lost 4 bases, leaving 9 bases of the junction unmatched. The germline gives CDR1 LNHDA, CDR2 SQIVND (reference sequence). The CDR3 bases are TGTGCCAGTAGTACTCTAGACAGGGCAAAGAACACTGAAGCTTTCTTT. Protein sequence: CASSTLDRAKNTEAFF.

In regard to this clone: Given the absence of the conserved phenylalanine or tryptophan at the CDR3 end, a read error is likely. The DNA is omitted, as the CDR3 cannot be located on it reliably, and the CDR3 follows TCRdb's listing. The rearrangement uses TRBV6-5 and TRBJ1-5. Germline V CDR1 and CDR2: MNHEY, SVGAGI. The CDR3 is 11 residues long, counting both termini. The CDR3 spells CASRPPTRLPT.

The V and J genes are TRBV5-1 and TRBJ2-3, with 10 bases identical to TRBD1. CDR3 length: 16 residues. With V trimmed by 4 bases and J by 1 base, 6 bases remained unmatched. Germline CDR1 is SGHRS and CDR2 is YFSETQ. The CDR3 reads CASSLTGTGGTDTQYF. Here the CDR3 DNA reads TGCGCCAGCAGCCTTACTGGGACAGGGGGCACAGATACGCAGTATTTT. The complete variable domain, with remaining parts taken from reference TRBV5-1 and TRBJ2-3, reads KAGVTQTPRYLIKTRGQQVTLSCSPISGHRSVSWYQQTPGQGLQFLFEYFSETQRNKGNFPGRFSGRQFSNSRSEMNVSTLELGDSALYLCASSLTGTGGTDTQYFGPGTRLTVL.

V is TRBV15 and J is TRBJ2-3, with D perhaps matching TRBD2 (5 bases). The germline V gene has CDR1 LNHNV and CDR2 YYDKDF (reference sequence). The V end lost 0 bases, the J end lost 5 bases, and 9 bases lay between the germline ends. The CDR3 has 14 residues. The CDR3 DNA reads as TGTGCCACCAGCAGAGATAGGGCGGGAGATACGCAGTATTTT. Amino acids: CATSRDRAGDTQYF.

The chain carries TRBV10-3 and TRBJ2-3, with 10 bases matching TRBD2. CDR3 length: 15 residues. CDR1 and CDR2 from the germline V gene are ENHRY and SYGVKD. V dropped 3 bases and J dropped 2; count of bases not matched to a gene: 2. The CDR3 here is CAISETSGATDTQYF. The CDR3 DNA reads as TGTGCCATCAGTGAAACTAGCGGGGCCACAGATACGCAGTATTTT.

This rearrangement joins TRBV9 to TRBJ2-3; D is perhaps TRBD2 (6 bases). The V end lost 0 bases, the J end lost 2 bases, and 10 bases lay between the germline ends. The CDR3 loop spans 15 amino acids. CDR1 is SGDLS and CDR2 is YYNGEE in the germline V gene. In DNA form, the CDR3 reads TGTGCCAGCAGCGTAGAGGGACTTCCCACAGATACGCAGTATTTT. This gives the protein CASSVEGLPTDTQYF.

The rearrangement links TRBV11-2 to TRBJ1-1; 7 bases align to TRBD1. With 3 bases clipped from V and 4 bases from J, the junction kept 2 bases outside the gene matches. From germline, CDR1 is SGHAT and CDR2 FQNNGV. The CDR3 consists of 13 residues. The CDR3 spells CASSFRQGTEAFF. In nucleotides, the CDR3 is TGTGCCAGCAGCTTTCGACAGGGCACTGAAGCTTTCTTT.